These T cell receptor beta chains were read from a single sample in a study of glioma-infiltrating T cells. In TCRdb, the multiplex PCR reads were re-called with MiXCR into one record per CDR3 protein. The sample records about 130,000 distinct CDR3 sequences, 24% being singletons. Sequencing was performed on glioma tissue, nonneoplastic brain tissue, or PBMCs (not recorded which). The receptors shown here come from a human donor with low-grade glioma or glioblastoma, undergoing nonglioma brain surgery, or in good health (not recorded which). CDR3s include the opening cysteine and the closing phenylalanine or tryptophan. D genes are given only for firm matches. Where a row states a size, it is once, few, many or the class of an expanded clone; other rows omit it.

TRBJ1-1 | TRBV20-1 | many | NA | CSAFPSTGAFF | TGCAGTGCCTTCCCTTCCACGGGAGCTTTCTTT
TRBJ1-1 | TRBV29-1 | few | TRBD1 | CSAWTGLLPTEAFF | TGCAGCGCTTGGACAGGACTACTCCCCACTGAAGCTTTCTTT
TRBJ2-5 | TRBV20-1 | few | NA | CSARAPGSETQYF | TGCAGTGCTAGAGCCCCGGGTTCGGAGACCCAGTACTTC
TRBJ1-1 | TRBV20-1 | many | NA | CSARDQGLPGTNTEAFF | TGCAGTGCTAGAGATCAAGGCCTGCCCGGTACCAACACTGAAGCTTTCTTT
TRBJ1-4 | TRBV28 | NA | TRBD1 | CAIRKGQVREKLFF | TGTGCCATCCGCAAGGGACAGGTTCGCGAAAAACTGTTTTTT
TRBJ2-1 | TRBV7-3 | few | NA | CASSYSPGDNEQFF | TGTGCCAGCAGCTATTCCCCAGGGGACAATGAGCAGTTCTTC
TRBJ1-1 | TRBV20-1 | NA | NA | CSASRSFNNEAFF | TGCAGTGCTAGTCGTTCTTTCAACAATGAAGCTTTCTTT
TRBJ2-3 | TRBV7-9 | few | TRBD2 | CASSFPLAGGPPDTQYF | TGTGCCAGCAGCTTCCCACTAGCGGGGGGGCCTCCAGATACGCAGTATTTT
TRBJ2-1 | TRBV5-5 | few | TRBD2 | CASSPLAGTGNEQFF | TGTGCCAGCAGCCCCCTAGCGGGGACCGGCAATGAGCAGTTCTTC
TRBJ2-2 | TRBV24-1 | NA | NA | CATSDLRVGEVNTGELFF | TGTGCCACCAGTGATTTGCGAGTTGGCGAGGTGAACACCGGGGAGCTGTTTTTT
TRBJ2-1 | TRBV6-1 | many | NA | CASRPPLLYDEQFF | TGTGCCAGCAGGCCCCCCCTCCTATACGATGAGCAGTTCTTC
TRBJ2-1 | TRBV5-1 | NA | NA | CASSTSLWASSYNEQFF | TGCGCCAGCAGCACCTCCCTGTGGGCTAGCTCCTACAATGAGCAGTTCTTC
TRBJ2-3 | TRBV2 | few | TRBD1 | CASRKGADTQYF | TGTGCCAGCAGGAAGGGGGCGGATACGCAGTATTTT
TRBJ1-1 | TRBV6-1 | few | NA | CASRQELNTEAFF | TGTGCCAGCAGGCAAGAATTGAACACTGAAGCTTTCTTT
TRBJ2-3 | TRBV6-6 | many | NA | CTSSYAGDTDTQYF | TGTACCAGCAGTTACGCCGGGGACACAGATACGCAGTATTTT
TRBJ1-1 | TRBV7-6 | few | NA | CASSSSLWAEAFF | TGTGCCAGCAGCTCATCTTTGTGGGCTGAAGCTTTCTTT
TRBJ2-3 | TRBV7-8 | few | NA | CASSLGHADTQYF | TGTGCCAGCAGCTTGGGTCATGCAGATACGCAGTATTTT
TRBJ2-2 | TRBV20-1 | few | NA | CSAREGQNTGELFF | TGCAGTGCTAGAGAGGGGCAGAACACCGGGGAGCTGTTTTTT
TRBJ2-5 | TRBV20-1 | many | NA | CSATPRGGTHQETQYF | TGCAGTGCTACCCCGAGAGGCGGGACCCACCAAGAGACCCAGTACTTC
TRBJ2-1 | TRBV4-2 | NA | NA | CASSQGGGGPYNEQFF | TGTGCCAGCAGTCAAGGGGGCGGGGGACCCTACAATGAGCAGTTCTTC
TRBJ1-1 | TRBV27 | NA | NA | CASSSDDNPGGTEAFF | TGTGCCAGCAGTTCCGATGACAATCCGGGGGGGACTGAAGCTTTCTTT
TRBJ1-1 | TRBV7-2 | many | NA | CASGRRTEAFF | TGTGCCAGCGGTCGCCGCACTGAAGCTTTCTTT
TRBJ2-1 | TRBV12-5 | NA | TRBD2 | CASGTRTSGNNEQFF | TGTGCTAGTGGAACCCGGACTAGCGGAAACAATGAGCAGTTCTTC
TRBJ2-3 | TRBV6-1 | NA | TRBD2 | CASSSDNAGGPRGADTQYF | TGTGCCAGCAGTTCTGATAATGCGGGGGGGCCCCGAGGGGCAGATACGCAGTATTTT
TRBJ2-1 | TRBV6-1 | NA | NA | CASSGGQGNNEQFF | TGTGCCAGCAGCGGGGGGCAGGGGAACAATGAGCAGTTCTTC
TRBJ1-2 | TRBV6-1 | many | TRBD1 | CASSPQGTGGYTF | TGTGCCAGCAGTCCACAGGGGACGGGCGGCTACACCTTC
TRBJ2-5 | TRBV7-9 | NA | TRBD1 | CASRRTGGAGETQYF | TGTGCCAGCAGAAGAACAGGGGGCGCCGGGGAGACCCAGTACTTC
TRBJ2-3 | TRBV5-1 | few | NA | CASSLSPNPDTQYF | TGCGCCAGCAGCTTGTCCCCTAATCCGGATACGCAGTATTTT
TRBJ2-5 | TRBV27 | NA | NA | CASSLLQGRYQETQYF | TGTGCCAGCAGTTTATTGCAGGGGAGATACCAAGAGACCCAGTACTTC
TRBJ1-1 | TRBV4-2 | few | TRBD1 | CASSLTGGATEAFF | TGTGCCAGCAGCCTGACAGGGGGCGCGACTGAAGCTTTCTTT
TRBJ2-3 | TRBV5-1 | NA | TRBD1 | CASSLVRTGGPDTQYF | TGCGCCAGCAGCTTGGTGAGGACAGGGGGCCCAGATACGCAGTATTTT
TRBJ2-2 | TRBV4-1 | many | TRBD1 | CASSQGQGGPGELFF | TGCGCCAGCAGCCAGGGACAGGGAGGGCCCGGGGAGCTGTTTTTT
TRBJ2-5 | TRBV20-1 | few | TRBD2 | CSARDISLAETLGTQYF | TGCAGTGCTAGAGATATTAGCCTAGCGGAGACCTTAGGGACCCAGTACTTC
TRBJ2-5 | TRBV6-6 | NA | NA | CASSYSNKGRATQYF | TGTGCCAGCAGTTACTCCAATAAGGGGCGCGCGACCCAGTACTTC
TRBJ2-1 | TRBV10-3 | NA | TRBD1 | CATWTGGNEQFF | TGTGCCACGTGGACAGGGGGCAATGAGCAGTTCTTC
TRBJ1-5 | TRBV18 | NA | NA | CASSQWTGSNQPQHF | TGTGCCAGCTCACAGTGGACTGGAAGCAATCAGCCCCAGCATTTT